This T cell receptor (beta chain) comes out of a study of cytomegalovirus exposure and HLA in healthy donors. General observations from the study: The likely explanation for a cluster of highly shared sequence variants was sequencing artifact.

Worth noting for this clone: No antigen is known for it.

Researchers ran the PCR with 60 Vbeta and 13 Jbeta primers. Profiling relied on immunoSEQ multiplex PCR, and the TCRdb table lists in-frame clones only, not all of them. Of some 120,000 clones in the sample, 81% are singletons; the top ten hold under 4.5%. The CDR3 runs 20 residues. V dropped 0 bases and J dropped 4; count of bases not matched to a gene: 20. Germline V CDR1 and CDR2: KGHSH, LQKENI. These donors counted as nominally healthy when sampled, but unrecorded immune exposures were likely. Sequencing input: PBMCs. This TCR was recovered from a man aged 18 to 30 in good health and CMV-seropositive. V usage is TRBV18 and J usage is TRBJ1-2; 7 bases agree with TRBD1. DNA for the CDR3: TGTGCCAGCTCACCACCACGAGTGTTTTTCAGGACAGGAGGGAGCTATGGCTACACCTTC. It specifies CASSPPRVFFRTGGSYGYTF. The full variable domain, with the rest looked up from reference TRBV18 and TRBJ1-2, is NAGVMQNPRHLVRRRGQEARLRCSPMKGHSHVYWYRQLPEEGLKFMVYLQKENIIDESGMPKERFSAEFPKEGPSILRIQQVVRGDSAAYFCASSPPRVFFRTGGSYGYTFGSGTRLTVV.